This TCR beta chain comes out of a study of T cell responses to AZD1222 COVID-19 vaccine (dated by TCRdb to the early 2020s). In the study overall: Because spike-specific TCR depth and breadth did not differ between the two schedules, AZD1222 recipients who got a second dose at roughly 4 weeks were pooled with those who got a second dose at roughly 12 weeks. TCR sequencing was performed for fewer than 250 trial participants, of whom about 210 were given two doses of AZD1222 and some 25 were given two doses of MenACWY control vaccine. Enrollment into the trials was organized by age into subgroups of 18-55, 56-69 and 70-plus years, and those subgroups contained roughly 150, 30 and 60 TCR-sequenced participants, respectively.

This specimen's time point label, interpreted: baseline before first vaccination. Vaccinee samples came from UK trials COV001 and COV002, including a single-blind randomized controlled phase 2/3 trial of AZD1222 (ChAdOx1 nCoV-19) in healthy adults. For TCRbeta chain sequencing, PBMC samples were collected from trial participants at day 0 and at day 28 after the second dose. Paper-wide results and their limitations: Conclusions about previously exposed vaccinees are limited, since just six AZD1222 recipients were seropositive for SARS-CoV-2 at baseline. CD4 TCRs associated with the vaccine covered the entire spike protein, and the dominant responses were in regions 160-218 and 743-854. Participants were mostly white British, with more females than males. The authors suggested clonal diversity may have been underestimated. Because no day 14 peak-response samples were available, the repertoires could be characterized only after the peak T cell response. Nearly half of unique spike-specific TCRs reportedly recognized epitopes outside regions mutated in the B.1.351 and B.1.1.7 variants. The 56-69-year group was small, and its depth increase did not reach significance, likely because of low power. After two AZD1222 doses, spike-specific TCR breadth and depth were significantly higher than at day 0 and than in MenACWY recipients.

V loses 3 bases at its end and J loses 1 base; junction bases beyond the gene matches: 9. The germline V gene yields LGHNA for CDR1 and YNFKEQ for CDR2. The CDR3 starts with the cysteine, ends with the phenylalanine, and has 17 residues. CDR3 DNA only is kept here, 51 bases in frame from base 1. Notes on this clone: What this receptor recognizes is not known. Per-base qualities were not stored, and no clone one base away is much larger.

The CDR3 regions of human TCRbeta chains were analyzed by immunosequencing. The authors' analysis ran thus. Repertoire TCRs were matched against a reference library of SARS-CoV-2-specific TCRs generated with the MIRA antigen-specificity platform. Breadth was defined as the fraction of unique TCRs that were SARS-CoV-2-associated, and depth was defined as the fraction of total T cells that were SARS-CoV-2-associated. Each spike-specific TCR was assigned to its reactive spike region and to a CD4 or CD8 class using the MIRA data. Log10-transformed breadth and depth values were compared by one-way ANOVA with Sidak's multiple comparisons tests. This immuneACCESS table, as held by TCRdb, lists in-frame sequences with V and J called but not all clones. Of the missing ones, under half trace to an unresolved V gene in checked studies; the others have no known cause. D and trimming were read from the DNA, whereas the V and J calls and clone size are those reported in that table. For this sample there are approximately 100,000 clones; 92% appear just once. The top ten hold around 1.2% of the sample.

The V and J genes are TRBV4-2 and TRBJ2-5, with 9 bases matching TRBD2. Sequenced here: peripheral blood, sampled on day 0 of AZD1222 vaccination. This TCR came from an adult in good health. The nucleotide sequence reads as follows: TGTGCCAGCAGCCACCTCAGGGGCGGGGGGGCCCAAGAGACCCAGTACTTC. The encoded protein is CASSHLRGGGAQETQYF.